Listed below are T cell receptor beta chains from one sample, sequenced in a study of human T cells and chemical hapten exposure. MiXCR, applied by TCRdb to the RACE reads, yields one record per CDR3 protein. The sample lists approximately 70,000 distinct CDR3 sequences, about 9.4% occurring once. Sequenced here: whole blood, sampled in connection with sensitization to the hapten diphenylcyclopropenone (DPC). The receptor set was obtained from a woman aged 40 to 50 with alopecia areata. Some clones in this sample may be carry-over from other donors' samples. Both conserved end residues are part of each CDR3.

v_call	j_call	cdr3_aa
TRBV20-1	TRBJ1-1	CSAVNEAFF
TRBV7-9	TRBJ1-2	CASSSYSRKTPNYGYTF
TRBV29-1	TRBJ2-1	CSVEGTTTSGSYNEQFF
TRBV6-5	TRBJ1-2	CASSYSPGQEKSGYTF
TRBV19	TRBJ2-7	CASSIGGQSYEQYF
TRBV3-1	TRBJ2-1	CASSQMNEQFF
TRBV19	TRBJ1-5	CASSINYQPQHF
TRBV18	TRBJ1-1	CASSTGAVTEAFF
TRBV5-5	TRBJ2-3	CASRLTSGGFTDTQYF
TRBV11-3	TRBJ2-1	CASSSNGGTYNEQFF
TRBV20-1	TRBJ2-4	CSATKRGLAKNIQYF
TRBV3-1	TRBJ2-7	CASSQTQIYEQYF
TRBV7-7	TRBJ2-7	CASSPSRGPGYEQYF
TRBV19	TRBJ2-1	CASGEGGTAYNEQFF
TRBV7-9	TRBJ2-1	CASSLAGGRWYNEQFF
TRBV29-1	TRBJ2-1	CSGRKLSSYNEQFF
TRBV7-3	TRBJ2-1	CASSLVATEQFF
TRBV11-2	TRBJ2-1	CASSLVPSGGAPNEQFF
TRBV14	TRBJ2-7	CASSRPGQIYEQYF
TRBV11-2	TRBJ2-7	CASSSPATASGGRSSYEQYF
TRBV5-4	TRBJ2-3	CASSFGLAGGTDTQYF
TRBV27	TRBJ2-7	CASSRGLPPYEQYF
TRBV10-3	TRBJ2-1	CAIGRSYNEQFF
TRBV29-1	TRBJ2-2	CSVTTANTGELFF
TRBV3-1	TRBJ1-2	CASSLTGPNGYTF
TRBV6-2/TRBV6-3	TRBJ2-3	CASSPLVLAETQYF
TRBV6-4	TRBJ1-1	CASSDSEAGVTEAFF
TRBV18	TRBJ2-3	CASSPHGTGTDTQYF
TRBV11-2	TRBJ2-7	CASSLVAGAGYEQYF
TRBV5-1	TRBJ2-1	CASSPVLAGERDEQFF
TRBV2	TRBJ2-7	CASGFYYEQYF
TRBV9	TRBJ2-1	CASSVQGGGAGNEQFF
TRBV4-3	TRBJ2-3	CASSQVKTSGGPDTQYF
TRBV12-3/TRBV12-4	TRBJ2-5	CASSLETGGRETQYF
TRBV6-2/TRBV6-3	TRBJ1-5	CASSPPPGAASNQPQHF
TRBV12-3/TRBV12-4	TRBJ1-4	CASSFRGYFATNEKLFF
TRBV28	TRBJ2-7	CASSTISPGSAFLYEQYF
TRBV18	TRBJ1-1	CASSRGTGGARNTEAFF
TRBV6-6	TRBJ2-7	CASSSLAGEPYEQYF
TRBV4-3	TRBJ2-1	CASSQDGELAGWNEQFF
TRBV20-1	TRBJ2-3	CSARRTGTSFTDTQYF
TRBV3-1	TRBJ1-1	CASSQEGRAYTEAFF
TRBV3-1	TRBJ2-3	CASSQTGPLEVYF
TRBV24-1	TRBJ2-3	CATSEGGSSTDTQYF
TRBV7-9	TRBJ2-1	CASSPGLAGGHEQFF
TRBV15	TRBJ2-1	CATSRQTSSYNEQFF
TRBV6-2/TRBV6-3	TRBJ1-5	CASSYRAEDRRFNQPQHF